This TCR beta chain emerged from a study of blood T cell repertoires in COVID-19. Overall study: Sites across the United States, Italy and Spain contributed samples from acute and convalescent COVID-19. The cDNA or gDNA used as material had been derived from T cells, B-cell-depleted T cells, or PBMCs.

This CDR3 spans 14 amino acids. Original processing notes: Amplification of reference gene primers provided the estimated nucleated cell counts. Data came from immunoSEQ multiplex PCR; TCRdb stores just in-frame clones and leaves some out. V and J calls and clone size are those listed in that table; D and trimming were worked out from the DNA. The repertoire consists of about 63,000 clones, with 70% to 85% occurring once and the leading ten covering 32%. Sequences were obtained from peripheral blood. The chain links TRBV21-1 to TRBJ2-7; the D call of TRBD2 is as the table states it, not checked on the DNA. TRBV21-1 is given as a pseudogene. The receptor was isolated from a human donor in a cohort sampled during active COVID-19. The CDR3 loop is CASSNTSGRYEQYF. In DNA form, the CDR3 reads TGTGCCAGCAGCAATACTAGCGGCCGCTACGAGCAGTACTTC.